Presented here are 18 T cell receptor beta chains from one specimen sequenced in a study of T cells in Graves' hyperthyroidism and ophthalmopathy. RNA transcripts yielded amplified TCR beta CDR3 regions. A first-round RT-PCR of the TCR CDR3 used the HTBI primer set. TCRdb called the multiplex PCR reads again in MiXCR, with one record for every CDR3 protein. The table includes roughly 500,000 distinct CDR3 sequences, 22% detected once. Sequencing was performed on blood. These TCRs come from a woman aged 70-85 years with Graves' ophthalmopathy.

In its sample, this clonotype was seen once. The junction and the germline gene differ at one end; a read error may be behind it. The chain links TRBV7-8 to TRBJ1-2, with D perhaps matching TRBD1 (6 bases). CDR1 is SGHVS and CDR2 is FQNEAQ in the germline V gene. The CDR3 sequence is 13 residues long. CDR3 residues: CPSSSGQYYGYTF. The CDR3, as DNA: TGTCCCAGCAGCTCAGGACAGTACTATGGCTACACCTTC.

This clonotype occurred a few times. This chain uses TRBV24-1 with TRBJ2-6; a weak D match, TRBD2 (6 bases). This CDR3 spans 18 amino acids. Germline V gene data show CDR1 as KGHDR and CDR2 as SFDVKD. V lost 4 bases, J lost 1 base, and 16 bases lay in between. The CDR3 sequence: CATSDPGLSASGANVLTF. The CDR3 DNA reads TGTGCCACCAGTGACCCGGGACTCTCAGCTTCTGGGGCCAACGTCCTGACTTTC.

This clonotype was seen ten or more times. The CDR3 region has the DNA TGTGCCACCAGCAGCTATGGGACCCAACAAGAGACCCAGTACTTC. This encodes CATSSYGTQQETQYF. The rearrangement uses TRBV15 and TRBJ2-5, with D perhaps given as TRBD1 or TRBD2 (5 bases each). With 3 bases removed from V and 2 bases from J, the gap between germline ends came to 13 bases. In germline, CDR1 is LNHNV, CDR2 YYDKDF (reference sequence). The CDR3 extends over 15 amino acids.

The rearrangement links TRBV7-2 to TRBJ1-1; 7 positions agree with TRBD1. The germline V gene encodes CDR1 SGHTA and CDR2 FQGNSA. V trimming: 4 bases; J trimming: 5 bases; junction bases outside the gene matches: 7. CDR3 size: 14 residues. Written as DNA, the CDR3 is TGTGCCAGCAGCTCCCGACAGGGATGGACTGAAGCTTTCTTT. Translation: CASSSRQGWTEAFF. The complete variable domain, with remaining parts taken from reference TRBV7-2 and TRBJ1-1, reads GAGVSQSPSNKVTEKGKDVELRCDPISGHTALYWYRQSLGQGLEFLIYFQGNSAPDKSGLPSDRFSAERTGGSVSTLTIQRTQQEDSAVYLCASSSRQGWTEAFFGQGTRLTVV.

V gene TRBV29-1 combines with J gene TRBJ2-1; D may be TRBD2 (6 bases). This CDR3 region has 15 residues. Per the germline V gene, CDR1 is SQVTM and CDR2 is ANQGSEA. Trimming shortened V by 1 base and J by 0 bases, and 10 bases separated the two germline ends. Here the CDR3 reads CSVEGTGASYNEQFF. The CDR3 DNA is TGCAGCGTTGAAGGGACGGGAGCCTCCTACAATGAGCAGTTCTTC.

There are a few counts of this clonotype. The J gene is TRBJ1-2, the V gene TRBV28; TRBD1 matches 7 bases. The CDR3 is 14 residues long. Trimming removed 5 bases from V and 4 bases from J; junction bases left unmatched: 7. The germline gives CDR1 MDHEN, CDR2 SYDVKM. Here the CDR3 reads CASSPGQVPYGYTF. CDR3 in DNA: TGTGCCAGCAGTCCAGGACAGGTCCCCTATGGCTACACCTTC.

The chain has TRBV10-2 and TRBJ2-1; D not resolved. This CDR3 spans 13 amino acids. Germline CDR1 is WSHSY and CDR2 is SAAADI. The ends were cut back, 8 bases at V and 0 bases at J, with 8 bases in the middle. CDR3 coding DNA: TGCGCCAGCCGACCCAGCTCCTACAATGAGCAGTTCTTC. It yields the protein CASRPSSYNEQFF.

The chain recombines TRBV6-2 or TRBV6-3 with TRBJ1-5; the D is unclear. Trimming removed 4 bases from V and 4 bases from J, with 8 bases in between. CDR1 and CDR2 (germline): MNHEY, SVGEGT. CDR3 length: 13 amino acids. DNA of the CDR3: TGTGCCAGCAGTTTTTGGGAAAATCAGCCCCAGCATTTT. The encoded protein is CASSFWENQPQHF.

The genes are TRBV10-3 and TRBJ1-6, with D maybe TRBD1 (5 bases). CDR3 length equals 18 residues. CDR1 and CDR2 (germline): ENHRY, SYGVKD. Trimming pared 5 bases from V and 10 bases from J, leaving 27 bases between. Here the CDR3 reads CAISPTLTDSGGGSPLHF. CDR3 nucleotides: TGTGCCATCAGTCCAACTCTCACGGACTCGGGGGGTGGGTCACCCCTCCACTTT.

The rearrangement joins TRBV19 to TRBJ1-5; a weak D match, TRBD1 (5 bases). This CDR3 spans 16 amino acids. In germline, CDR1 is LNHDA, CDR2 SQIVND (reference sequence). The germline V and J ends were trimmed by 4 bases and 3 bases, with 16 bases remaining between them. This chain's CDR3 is CASSTQGLKLNQPQHF. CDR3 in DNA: TGTGCCAGTAGTACTCAGGGACTCAAGCTCAATCAGCCCCAGCATTTT.

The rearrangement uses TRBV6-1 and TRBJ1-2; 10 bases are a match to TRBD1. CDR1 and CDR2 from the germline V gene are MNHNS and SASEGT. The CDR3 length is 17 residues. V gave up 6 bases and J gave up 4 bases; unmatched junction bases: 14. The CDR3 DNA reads TGTGCCAGCAGCTTTGACAGGGGGCGTGAACTGGTCTATGGCTACACCTTC. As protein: CASSFDRGRELVYGYTF.

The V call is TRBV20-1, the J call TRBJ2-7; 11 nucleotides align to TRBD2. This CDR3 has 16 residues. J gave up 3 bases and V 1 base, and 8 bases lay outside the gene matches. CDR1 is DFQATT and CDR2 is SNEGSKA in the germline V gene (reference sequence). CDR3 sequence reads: CSARVQLAGAFYEQYF. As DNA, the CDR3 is TGCAGTGCTAGAGTCCAACTAGCGGGGGCCTTCTACGAGCAGTACTTC.

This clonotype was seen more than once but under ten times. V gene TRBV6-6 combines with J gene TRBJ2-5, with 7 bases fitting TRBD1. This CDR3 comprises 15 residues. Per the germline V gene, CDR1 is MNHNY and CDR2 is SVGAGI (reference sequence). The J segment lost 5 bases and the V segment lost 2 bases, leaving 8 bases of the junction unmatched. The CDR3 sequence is CASSYEGGGWETQYF. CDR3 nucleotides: TGTGCCAGCAGTTACGAAGGGGGCGGGTGGGAGACCCAGTACTTC.

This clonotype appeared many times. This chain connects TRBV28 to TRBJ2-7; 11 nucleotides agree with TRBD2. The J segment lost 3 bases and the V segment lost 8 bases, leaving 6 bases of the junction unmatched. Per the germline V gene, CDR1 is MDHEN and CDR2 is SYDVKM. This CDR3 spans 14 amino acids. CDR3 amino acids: CASELAGGSYEQYF. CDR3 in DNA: TGTGCCAGCGAGCTAGCGGGAGGTAGCTACGAGCAGTACTTC.

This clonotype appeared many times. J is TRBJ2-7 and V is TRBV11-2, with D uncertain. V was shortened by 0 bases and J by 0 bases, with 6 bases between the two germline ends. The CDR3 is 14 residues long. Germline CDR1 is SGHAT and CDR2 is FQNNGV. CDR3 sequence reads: CASSLDWGSYEQYF. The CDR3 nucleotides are TGTGCCAGCAGCTTAGATTGGGGCTCCTACGAGCAGTACTTC. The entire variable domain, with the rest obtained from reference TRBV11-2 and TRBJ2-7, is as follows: EAGVAQSPRYKIIEKRQSVAFWCNPISGHATLYWYQQILGQGPKLLIQFQNNGVVDDSQLPKDRFSAERLKGVDSTLKIQPAKLEDSAVYLCASSLDWGSYEQYFGPGTRLTVT.

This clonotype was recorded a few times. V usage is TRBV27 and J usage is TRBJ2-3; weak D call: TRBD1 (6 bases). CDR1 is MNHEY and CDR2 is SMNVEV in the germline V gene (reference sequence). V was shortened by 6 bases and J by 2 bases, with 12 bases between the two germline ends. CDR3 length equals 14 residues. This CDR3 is CASRTGVTTDTQYF. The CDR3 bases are TGTGCCAGCAGGACAGGAGTGACCACAGATACGCAGTATTTT.

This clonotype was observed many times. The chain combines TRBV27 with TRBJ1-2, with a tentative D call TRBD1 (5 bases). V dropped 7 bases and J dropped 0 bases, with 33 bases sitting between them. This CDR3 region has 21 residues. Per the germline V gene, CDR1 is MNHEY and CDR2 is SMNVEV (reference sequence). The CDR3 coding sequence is TGTGCCAGCACCTCCAGAAAGGTGGTGCGGGACCGGCCCCTACCTAACTATGGCTACACCTTC. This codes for CASTSRKVVRDRPLPNYGYTF.

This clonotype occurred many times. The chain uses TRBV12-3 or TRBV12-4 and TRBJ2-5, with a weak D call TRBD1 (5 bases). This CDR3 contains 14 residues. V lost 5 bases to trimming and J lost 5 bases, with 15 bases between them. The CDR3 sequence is CASSTGLKGETQYF. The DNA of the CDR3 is TGTGCCAGCAGTACCGGGCTCAAGGGGGAGACCCAGTACTTC.